These T cell receptor beta chains were read from a single sample in a study of T cell changes during pregnancy in multiple sclerosis. Libraries were prepared by immunoSEQ multiplex PCR; TCRdb keeps only in-frame clonotypes and omits some of them. Of 75,000 to 100,000 clones listed, around 92% are singletons. Sequenced material: peripheral blood, taken after pregnancy. The receptors derive from a female donor with multiple sclerosis, enrolled in a pregnancy study. CDR3s include the opening cysteine and the closing phenylalanine or tryptophan. The order of the fields is CDR3 DNA, CDR3 protein, D gene, clone size, V gene, J gene. A D gene is named only where the DNA matches it firmly. A row's size may be missing; if present it is once, few, many or a size class.

CDR3 DNA: TGTGCCAGCGTTACCGGGGGGCCTAATGAAAAACTGTTTTTT
CDR3 protein: CASVTGGPNEKLFF
D gene: .
clone size: .
V gene: TRBV7-9
J gene: TRBJ1-4

CDR3 DNA: TGTGCCAGCAGCCTAAGGGTCCGCGGGGTGAGCAATCAGCCCCAGCATTTT
CDR3 protein: CASSLRVRGVSNQPQHF
D gene: .
clone size: .
V gene: TRBV7-8
J gene: TRBJ1-5

CDR3 DNA: TGTGCCAGCAGCTTAAGGGCAGGGGGCTATTCTTTTAATGAGCAGTTCTTC
CDR3 protein: CASSLRAGGYSFNEQFF
D gene: TRBD1
clone size: .
V gene: TRBV11-2
J gene: TRBJ2-1

CDR3 DNA: TGTGCCAGCAGCGTAGAGGCGCAGGGAGGAACTGAAGCTTTCTTT
CDR3 protein: CASSVEAQGGTEAFF
D gene: .
clone size: .
V gene: TRBV9
J gene: TRBJ1-1

CDR3 DNA: TGTGCCTTCAGTAGCCGGGACTTCTTCTACGAGCAGTACTTC
CDR3 protein: CAFSSRDFFYEQYF
D gene: .
clone size: .
V gene: TRBV30
J gene: TRBJ2-7

CDR3 DNA: TGTGCCAGCTCCACTAGCGGAGCGGGGGATGATACGCAGTATTTT
CDR3 protein: CASSTSGAGDDTQYF
D gene: TRBD2
clone size: .
V gene: TRBV6-1
J gene: TRBJ2-3

CDR3 DNA: TGTGCCAGCAGCGTAGCCAGGGGCTATGGCTACACCTTC
CDR3 protein: CASSVARGYGYTF
D gene: .
clone size: .
V gene: TRBV9
J gene: TRBJ1-2

CDR3 DNA: TGTGCCACCAGCAGAGAATCGGCAGGGCTCCCCTACGAGCAGTACTTC
CDR3 protein: CATSRESAGLPYEQYF
D gene: .
clone size: .
V gene: TRBV15
J gene: TRBJ2-7

CDR3 DNA: TGTGCCAGCAGCTCATCCTCTGGGGCCAACGTCCTGACTTTC
CDR3 protein: CASSSSSGANVLTF
D gene: .
clone size: .
V gene: TRBV7-3
J gene: TRBJ2-6

CDR3 DNA: TGTGCCAGCAGTTTATCTACAGGGGGTATAGCTTTCTTT
CDR3 protein: CASSLSTGGIAFF
D gene: TRBD1
clone size: .
V gene: TRBV28
J gene: TRBJ1-1

CDR3 DNA: TGTGCCTGGAGTGAACTAGCGGGAATTGTTGTGTACTTC
CDR3 protein: CAWSELAGIVVYF
D gene: TRBD2
clone size: .
V gene: TRBV30
J gene: TRBJ2-7

CDR3 DNA: TGTGCCAGCAACGAATGGGACAGCAGCGAGCAGTACTTC
CDR3 protein: CASNEWDSSEQYF
D gene: TRBD1
clone size: .
V gene: TRBV25-1
J gene: TRBJ2-7

CDR3 DNA: TGTGCCAGCAGTGACGGGACAGGGAGGACTGAAGCTTTCTTT
CDR3 protein: CASSDGTGRTEAFF
D gene: TRBD1
clone size: .
V gene: TRBV6-5
J gene: TRBJ1-1

CDR3 DNA: TGCGCCAGCAGCACCCTAGCGGGTACCTACGAGCAGTACTTC
CDR3 protein: CASSTLAGTYEQYF
D gene: TRBD2
clone size: .
V gene: TRBV5-1
J gene: TRBJ2-7

CDR3 DNA: TGTGCCAGCAGCTTGATGCTGCGGGGACAGGGAAACACCGGGGAGCTGTTTTTT
CDR3 protein: CASSLMLRGQGNTGELFF
D gene: TRBD1
clone size: once
V gene: TRBV5-6
J gene: TRBJ2-2

CDR3 DNA: TGTGCCAGTCATAAGCGGGGTGGGATCTACGAGCAGTACTTC
CDR3 protein: CASHKRGGIYEQYF
D gene: TRBD2
clone size: .
V gene: TRBV2
J gene: TRBJ2-7

CDR3 DNA: TGCGCCAGCAGCCAAGAACAGGGGGCCAGCAATCAGCCCCAGCATTTT
CDR3 protein: CASSQEQGASNQPQHF
D gene: TRBD1
clone size: .
V gene: TRBV4-3
J gene: TRBJ1-5